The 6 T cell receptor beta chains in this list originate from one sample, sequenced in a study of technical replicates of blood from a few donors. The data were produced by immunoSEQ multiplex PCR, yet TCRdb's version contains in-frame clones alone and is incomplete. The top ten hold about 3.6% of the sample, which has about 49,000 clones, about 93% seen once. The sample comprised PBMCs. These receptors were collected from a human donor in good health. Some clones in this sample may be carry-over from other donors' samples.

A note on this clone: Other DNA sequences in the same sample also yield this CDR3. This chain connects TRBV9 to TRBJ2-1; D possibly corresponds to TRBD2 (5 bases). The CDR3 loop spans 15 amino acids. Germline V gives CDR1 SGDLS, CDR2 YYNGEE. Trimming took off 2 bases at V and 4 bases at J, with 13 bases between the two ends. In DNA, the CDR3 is TGTGCCAGCAGCGTCAGCGGAGCTCCGTACAATGAGCAGTTCTTC. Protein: CASSVSGAPYNEQFF.

The CDR3, as DNA: TGTGCCAGCAGTTACTCAGGGGCACGGCAGCCCCAGCATTTT. Its protein product is CASSYSGARQPQHF. The gene calls are TRBV6-5 and TRBJ1-5, with D maybe TRBD1 (5 bases). This CDR3 comprises 14 residues. Germline assignment: CDR1 MNHEY and CDR2 SVGAGI. Trimming cost V 0 bases and J 7 bases, with 10 bases left between them.

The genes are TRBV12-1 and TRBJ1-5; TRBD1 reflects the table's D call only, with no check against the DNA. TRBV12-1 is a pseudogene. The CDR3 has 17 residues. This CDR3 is CASSFCLRTGVVQPQHF. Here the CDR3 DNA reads TGTGCCAGCAGCTTTTGTTTGAGGACAGGGGTGGTTCAGCCCCAGCATTTT.

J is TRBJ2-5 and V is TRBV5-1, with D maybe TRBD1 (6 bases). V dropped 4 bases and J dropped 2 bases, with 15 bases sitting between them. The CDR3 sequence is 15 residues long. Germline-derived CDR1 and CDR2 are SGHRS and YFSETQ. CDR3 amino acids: CASSAVDSLQETQYF. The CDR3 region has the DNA TGCGCCAGCAGCGCCGTGGACAGCCTACAAGAGACCCAGTACTTC. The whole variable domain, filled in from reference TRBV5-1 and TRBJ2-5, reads KAGVTQTPRYLIKTRGQQVTLSCSPISGHRSVSWYQQTPGQGLQFLFEYFSETQRNKGNFPGRFSGRQFSNSRSEMNVSTLELGDSALYLCASSAVDSLQETQYFGPGTRLLVL.

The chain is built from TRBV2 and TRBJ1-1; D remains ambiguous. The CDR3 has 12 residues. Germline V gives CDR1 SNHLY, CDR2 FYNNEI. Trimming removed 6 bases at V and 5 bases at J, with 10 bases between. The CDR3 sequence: CASSHFRTEAFF. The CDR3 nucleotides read TGTGCCAGCAGCCACTTCAGGACTGAAGCTTTCTTT. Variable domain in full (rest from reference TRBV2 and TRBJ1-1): EPEVTQTPSHQVTQMGQEVILRCVPISNHLYFYWYRQILGQKVEFLVSFYNNEISEKSEIFDDQFSVERPDGSNFTLKIRSTKLEDSAMYFCASSHFRTEAFFGQGTRLTVV.

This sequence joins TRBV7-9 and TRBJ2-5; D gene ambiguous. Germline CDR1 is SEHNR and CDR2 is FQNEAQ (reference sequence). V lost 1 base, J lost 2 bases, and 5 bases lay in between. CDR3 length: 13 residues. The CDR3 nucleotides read TGTGCCAGCAGCTTAGGGCAGCAAGAGACCCAGTACTTC. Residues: CASSLGQQETQYF.